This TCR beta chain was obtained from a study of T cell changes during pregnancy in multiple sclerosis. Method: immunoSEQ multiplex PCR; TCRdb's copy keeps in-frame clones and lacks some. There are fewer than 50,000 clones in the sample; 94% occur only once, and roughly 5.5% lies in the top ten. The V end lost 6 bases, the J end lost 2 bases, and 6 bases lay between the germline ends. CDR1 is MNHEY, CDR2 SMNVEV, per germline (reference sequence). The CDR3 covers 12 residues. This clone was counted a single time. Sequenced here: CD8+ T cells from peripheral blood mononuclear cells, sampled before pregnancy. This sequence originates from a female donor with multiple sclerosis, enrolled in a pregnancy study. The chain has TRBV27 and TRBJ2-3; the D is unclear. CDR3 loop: CASSSPTDTQYF. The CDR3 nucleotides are TGTGCCAGCAGCTCTCCCACAGATACGCAGTATTTT.